The T cell receptor (beta chain) described here comes from a study of T cell responses to AZD1222 COVID-19 vaccine. Only one count was recorded for this clone. What it recognizes is unknown. The protocol was immunoSEQ multiplex PCR, while the TCRdb copy is restricted to in-frame clones and leaves out a portion. This sample carries around 99,000 clones, 91% of them seen once, and the ten largest clones take 7.5%. Germline values: CDR1 MNHEY, CDR2 SVGAGI. The length of the CDR3 is 15 residues. V was clipped by 2 bases and J by 0 bases, with 8 bases between them. Study-level results: At 160-218 and 743-854, vaccine-associated CD4 TCRs were dominant, and they spanned spike. In a largely white British group with more females than males, clonal diversity was possibly underestimated. Reportedly, nearly half of unique spike TCRs recognized epitopes outside B.1.351/B.1.1.7 mutations.

Here the sequenced sample was peripheral blood, taken on day 0 of AZD1222 vaccination. The TCR sequence derives from an adult in good health. The chain carries TRBV6-5 and TRBJ1-3; D is uncertain. Written as DNA, the CDR3 is TGTGCCAGCAGTTACGGAGCGAGCTCTGGAAACACCATATATTTT. It specifies CASSYGASSGNTIYF.